This T cell receptor (beta chain) emerged from a study of shared clonotypes between healthy human individuals. The table lists this clone with a count of one. Sequenced by immunoSEQ multiplex PCR; TCRdb stores in-frame clones only, minus some. The sample carries about 1.5 million clones, nearly 99% recorded once. With V trimmed by 5 bases and J by 1 base, 8 bases remained unmatched. CDR1 LNHDA and CDR2 SQIVND come from the germline V gene (reference sequence). This CDR3 has 16 amino acids. The TCR originated in a man younger than 40 in good health. The V call is TRBV19, the J call TRBJ2-3, with TRBD1 identical over 8 bases. The source material was naive CD4+ T cells sorted from blood. Stated subset: CD45RA+ positively selected. In DNA form, the CDR3 reads TGTGCCAGTAGTTCCCCCCAGGGGGCTGGCACAGATACGCAGTATTTT. It translates to CASSSPQGAGTDTQYF.